This record concerns one TCR beta chain sequence. Clones were sequenced by immunoSEQ multiplex PCR, and TCRdb holds only the in-frame ones, with some missing. In the table there are 55,000 to 85,000 clones, approximately 90% of which are singletons. The data stem from a study of blood T cell repertoires in COVID-19. V gave up 7 bases and J gave up 3 bases, with 12 bases separating them. CDR1 is MNHEY and CDR2 is SVGAGI in the germline V gene. This CDR3 has 13 amino acids. The receptor was isolated from a woman under 30 with acute or convalescent COVID-19. This sequence joins TRBV6-5 and TRBJ1-1; D is uncertain. The sequencing input was peripheral blood. CDR3 nucleotides: TGTGCCAGCACCCGCGGGCCAGACACTGAAGCTTTCTTT. This codes for CASTRGPDTEAFF.